Listed below are T cell receptor beta chains from one sample, sequenced in a study of cytomegalovirus exposure and HLA in healthy donors. Clones were sequenced by immunoSEQ multiplex PCR, and TCRdb holds only the in-frame ones, with some missing. The sample records about 170,000 clones, over 70% being singletons. Material for sequencing was PBMCs. All receptors come from a female donor in good health and CMV-seronegative. Each CDR3 is given with its conserved first and last residue. A D gene is named only where the DNA matches it firmly. Size values are once, few and many counts, or a class for expanded clones, and some rows have none.

D gene	J gene	V gene	clone size	CDR3 protein
NA	TRBJ1-2	TRBV28	NA	CASRQADYGYTF
NA	TRBJ1-4	TRBV18	NA	CASSQDSLENEKLFF
NA	TRBJ1-5	TRBV28	NA	CASSFSPQIQPQHF
TRBD2	TRBJ2-1	TRBV10-1	NA	CASSPTSGRRYEQFF
TRBD2	TRBJ2-5	TRBV11-2	NA	CASSLGVGGPQETQYF
NA	TRBJ1-1	TRBV6-5	NA	CASSLRGNTEAFF
NA	TRBJ2-5	TRBV29-1	NA	CSVDDAGETQYF
TRBD1	TRBJ1-2	TRBV5-5	NA	CASSLGRGRYGYTF
NA	TRBJ1-1	TRBV19	NA	CASKTQGMNTEAFF
TRBD1	TRBJ2-2	TRBV5-1	NA	CASSLGRGRPGELFF
NA	TRBJ1-1	TRBV28	NA	CASSFGGLMNTEAFF
NA	TRBJ1-1	TRBV4-3	NA	CASSQDHWTGSTEAFF
NA	TRBJ2-2	TRBV6-5	few	CASSSEGGATGELFF
TRBD2	TRBJ2-5	TRBV6-1	NA	CASSEYLAGGLQETQYF
NA	TRBJ1-5	TRBV6-6	NA	CASSSQGNQPQHF
NA	TRBJ1-2	TRBV19	NA	CASSIEGFSDGYTF
TRBD1	TRBJ2-3	TRBV25-1	NA	CASSEQRWTGDSTDTQYF
NA	TRBJ2-2	TRBV7-8	NA	CASSLGYRARRNTGELFF
NA	TRBJ2-3	TRBV19	NA	CASSRVLGGTDTQYF
NA	TRBJ2-1	TRBV5-1	few	CASSLARVALTYNEQFF
TRBD1	TRBJ1-6	TRBV15	NA	CATSREGGRGPLHF
TRBD1	TRBJ1-1	TRBV11-3	NA	CASSLEGRLGQGRKNTEAFF
TRBD1	TRBJ1-1	TRBV30	NA	CAWNRDRGITEAFF
TRBD1	TRBJ1-1	TRBV2	NA	CASSEGSRYRGDTEAFF
NA	TRBJ2-3	TRBV7-3	once	CASSLNRRGTDTQYF
NA	TRBJ1-5	TRBV19	NA	CASSIGGQQPQHF
NA	TRBJ1-1	TRBV7-9	NA	CASSRQENTEAFF
NA	TRBJ2-3	TRBV5-1	NA	CASSLATREDTQYF
NA	TRBJ1-2	TRBV6-5	NA	CASRKTATYGYTF
NA	TRBJ1-5	TRBV6-1	few	CASSEAGLYQPQHF
TRBD2	TRBJ2-1	TRBV20-1	NA	CSATLPGGQFF
NA	TRBJ2-2	TRBV6-5	few	CASRRTGPNTGELFF